Each of the 6 T cell receptor beta chains below was sequenced from the same sample in a study of monozygotic twins with inflammatory bowel disease. TCRdb reprocessed the 5' RACE reads; each CDR3 protein has one entry and no DNA is given. In all, the sample yields fewer than 200,000 distinct CDR3 sequences. Specimen: blood. Every receptor here comes from a human donor with ulcerative colitis or Crohn's disease, or a healthy co-twin of an affected twin (not recorded which).

The V call is TRBV20-1, the J call TRBJ2-5; checking the TCRdb D call of TRBD1 is not possible without DNA. Germline V gives CDR1 DFQATT, CDR2 SNEGSKA (reference sequence). This CDR3 has 13 residues. CDR3: CSATGGTPETQYF.

This rearrangement joins TRBV5-6 to TRBJ2-7. Germline V gene sequence: CDR1 SGHDT, CDR2 YYEEEE. CDR3 size: 15 residues. The CDR3: CASSLVSAYSYEQYF.

J is TRBJ1-1 and V is TRBV5-6; with no DNA, the TCRdb D assignment of TRBD1 cannot be verified. Germline V CDR1 and CDR2: SGHDT, YYEEEE. This CDR3 comprises 16 residues. CDR3 amino acids: CASSLGPGTVYTEAFF. The complete variable domain, with remaining parts taken from reference TRBV5-6 and TRBJ1-1, reads DAGVTQSPTHLIKTRGQQVTLRCSPKSGHDTVSWYQQALGQGPQFIFQYYEEEERQRGNFPDRFSGHQFPNYSSELNVNALLLGDSALYLCASSLGPGTVYTEAFFGQGTRLTVV.

This chain joins TRBV7-8 and TRBJ2-7; TCRdb indicates TRBD1, and absent DNA this call remains unverified. Germline CDR1 SGHVS, CDR2 FQNEAQ. This CDR3 region has 14 residues. This chain's CDR3 is CASSFQTEIYEQYF.

J is TRBJ2-7 and V is TRBV20-1; absent DNA, TCRdb's TRBD2 call cannot be checked. Germline loops: CDR1 DFQATT, CDR2 SNEGSKA (reference sequence). The length of the CDR3 is 11 residues. The CDR3 loop reads CSARAGYEQYF.

The CDR3 loop is CSAWTSGSIGNEQFF. The J gene is TRBJ2-1, the V gene TRBV20-1; TCRdb's D call, TRBD2, is unchecked because there is no DNA. Germline-derived CDR1 and CDR2 are DFQATT and SNEGSKA (reference sequence). CDR3 length equals 15 residues.